This T cell receptor beta chain was documented in a study of OX40 agonist ivuxolimab in advanced cancers. Background on the study: Three individuals attained partial responses, comprising one hepatocellular carcinoma case and two cutaneous melanoma cases.

V lost 3 bases, J lost 5 bases, and 5 bases lay in between. Germline assignment: CDR1 MDHEN and CDR2 SYDVKM. The CDR3 spans 11 residues. The repertoire was sequenced with immunoSEQ multiplex PCR; TCRdb's copy has only in-frame clones and lacks some. The sample holds fewer than 65,000 clones, about four fifths seen once. In regard to this clone: The antigen is undetermined.

Researchers took blood at baseline, on cycle 4 day 1, and on cycle 7 day 1. Study-wide points: Expanded clones belonging to CD8+ T cells outnumbered, on average, those of CD4+.

The sample consisted of CD4+ or CD8+ T cells sorted from blood, taken in a trial of the OX40 agonist ivuxolimab. The chain couples TRBV28 to TRBJ2-7; no reliable D call. This receptor was identified in an adult with an advanced solid tumor such as melanoma, head and neck, liver or kidney cancer. CDR3 loop: CASSFRNEQYF. DNA of the CDR3: TGTGCCAGCAGTTTTAGGAACGAGCAGTACTTC.